These 26 T cell receptor beta chains came from one sample sequenced in a study of Graves' ophthalmopathy and Graves' hyperthyroidism. The authors amplified TCR beta CDR3 regions from RNA transcripts. First-round RT-PCR employed HTBI primers, with a second-round multiplex PCR after it. TCRdb analysed the multiplex PCR reads with MiXCR anew, one entry per CDR3 protein. This sample yields around 1.1 million distinct CDR3 sequences, of which 35% to 45% are seen a single time; roughly 11% belongs to the top ten. The specimen was peripheral blood or thyroid tissue (not recorded which). These receptors were collected from an adult man with Graves' hyperthyroidism.

The rearrangement joins TRBV2 to TRBJ2-5, with D unresolved. The CDR3 sequence is 12 residues long. The germline gives CDR1 SNHLY, CDR2 FYNNEI. The V and J ends lost 4 bases and 7 bases respectively, with 10 bases between them. This CDR3 is CASSVGLATQYF. CDR3 nucleotide sequence: TGTGCCAGCAGTGTGGGCCTCGCGACCCAGTACTTC.

CDR3 amino acids: CASSLVGQGDTF. CDR3 DNA: TGCGCCAGCAGCTTGGTGGGACAGGGGGACACCTTC. The V and J genes are TRBV5-1 and TRBJ1-2; TRBD1 matches at 11 bases. CDR1 SGHRS and CDR2 YFSETQ come from the germline V gene. Losses at the gene ends were 0 bases for V and 12 bases for J; bases not matched to a gene: 1. The CDR3 runs to 12 residues.

This clonotype has just a few counts. The V call is TRBV20-1, the J call TRBJ2-7, with TRBD1 matching over 9 bases. The CDR3 is 14 amino acids. The germline V gene has CDR1 DFQATT and CDR2 SNEGSKA (reference sequence). Trimming took 5 bases from V and 6 from J; bases not matched to a gene: 11. CDR3 residues: CSAVRDRDWGEQYF. The CDR3 DNA reads as TGCAGTGCTGTCCGGGACAGGGATTGGGGCGAGCAGTACTTC.

This clonotype was seen just once. The chain uses TRBV29-1 and TRBJ1-5; a possible D gene is TRBD1 (5 bases). CDR3 length equals 14 residues. The V and J ends lost 6 bases and 14 bases respectively, with 26 bases between them. CDR1 and CDR2 from the germline V gene are SQVTM and ANQGSEA. The CDR3 DNA is TGCAGCGTGAGGCCCGGGACTAGCGGGAGTAGTGAGCATTTT. It codes for CSVRPGTSGSSEHF.

The sample holds a few counts of this clonotype. The V and J genes are TRBV7-2 and TRBJ2-7; TRBD1 aligns across 7 bases. The CDR3 consists of 17 residues. Germline CDR1 SGHTA, CDR2 FQGNSA. The V and J ends lost 3 bases and 1 base, in that order; junction bases with no gene match: 12. The DNA for the CDR3 is TGTGCCAGCAGCTTCTCGGGACAGCCTTTCTATTCCTACGAGCAGTACTTC. Translation gives CASSFSGQPFYSYEQYF.

This clonotype was recorded many times. The rearrangement joins TRBV20-1 to TRBJ2-5; tentative D call: TRBD1 (5 bases). Germline lookup yields CDR1 DFQATT and CDR2 SNEGSKA (reference sequence). With 6 bases removed from V and 5 bases from J, the gap between germline ends came to 16 bases. The CDR3 extends over 13 amino acids. The CDR3 nucleotides read TGCAGTGCCGCGAGCAGGGTGGGGGAGACCCAGTACTTC. This codes for CSAASRVGETQYF.

This chain links TRBV7-2 with TRBJ2-7; 8 bases are shared with TRBD1. Trimming removed 7 bases from V and 4 bases from J; junction bases left unmatched: 6. The CDR3 totals 13 residues. Germline V gene sequence: CDR1 SGHTA, CDR2 FQGNSA. The CDR3 loop is CASTNDRGYEQYF. The CDR3 bases are TGTGCCAGCACCAATGACAGGGGATACGAGCAGTACTTC.

The V gene is TRBV20-1, the J gene TRBJ2-7, with TRBD1 identical over 8 bases. Germline V lookup: CDR1 DFQATT, CDR2 SNEGSKA (reference sequence). J gave up 1 base and V 6 bases, and 11 bases lay outside the gene matches. The CDR3 consists of 15 residues. CDR3: CSAMTGAGGSYEQYF. For the CDR3, the DNA is TGCAGTGCCATGACAGGGGCTGGAGGATCCTACGAGCAGTACTTC.

This clonotype was recorded only once. The gene calls are TRBV7-2 and TRBJ2-7; TRBD2 is a possible D gene (5 bases). CDR3 length equals 14 residues. V shed 3 bases and J shed 4 bases, with 13 bases lying between them. Germline CDR1 reads SGHTA; CDR2 reads FQGNSA. CDR3 DNA: TGTGCCAGCAGCTTTGGCGTGAGGGCTTACGAGCAGTACTTC. Residues: CASSFGVRAYEQYF. Full variable domain (rest looked up from reference TRBV7-2 and TRBJ2-7): GAGVSQSPSNKVTEKGKDVELRCDPISGHTALYWYRQSLGQGLEFLIYFQGNSAPDKSGLPSDRFSAERTGGSVSTLTIQRTQQEDSAVYLCASSFGVRAYEQYFGPGTRLTVT.

There are many counts of this clonotype. The V call is TRBV2, the J call TRBJ1-2; D is unresolved. Germline values: CDR1 SNHLY, CDR2 FYNNEI. The CDR3 is 14 amino acids. The V end lost 3 bases, the J end lost 4 bases, and 12 bases lay between the germline ends. In DNA, the CDR3 is TGTGCCAGCAGTGACTCGGGCGGCCCCTATGGCTACACCTTC. It encodes CASSDSGGPYGYTF.

This clonotype has ten or more counts. This rearrangement joins TRBV7-9 to TRBJ2-7; D unclear. The CDR3 covers 16 residues. In germline, CDR1 is SEHNR, CDR2 FQNEAQ (reference sequence). The V and J ends lost 5 bases and 0 bases respectively, with 17 bases between them. The CDR3 sequence is CASSPPTRHPSYEQYF. The CDR3 coding sequence is TGTGCCAGCAGCCCCCCAACCAGACACCCCTCCTACGAGCAGTACTTC.

This clonotype was seen at least ten times. V is TRBV15 and J is TRBJ1-2; D possibly corresponds to TRBD1 (6 bases). V lost 0 bases, J lost 4 bases, and 15 bases lay in between. The germline gives CDR1 LNHNV, CDR2 YYDKDF (reference sequence). This CDR3 region has 16 residues. CDR3 loop: CATSRDRGGVAYGYTF. CDR3 in DNA: TGTGCCACCAGCAGAGATCGAGGGGGTGTTGCCTATGGCTACACCTTC.

As to this clonotype: At one boundary the junction diverges from the germline segment, which might be a read error. This chain connects TRBV19 to TRBJ1-1; D remains ambiguous. Per germline, CDR1 LNHDA and CDR2 SQIVND (reference sequence). The CDR3 contains 13 residues. The CDR3 is CASSRALNTDAFF. The CDR3 bases are TGTGCCAGTTCTCGGGCCCTGAACACTGACGCTTTCTTT.

This clonotype showed up many times. The V gene is TRBV5-1, the J gene TRBJ2-5; D gene uncertain. Between the trimmed V and J ends, which lost 2 bases and 2 bases, there was a span of 13 bases. The germline V gene encodes CDR1 SGHRS and CDR2 YFSETQ. The CDR3 spans 15 residues. The CDR3 nucleotides are TGCGCCAGCAGCTTAACTCCGGGCTCTCAAGAGACCCAGTACTTC. Translation gives CASSLTPGSQETQYF.

This clonotype was recorded many times. This chain uses TRBV5-1 with TRBJ1-1, with a tentative D call TRBD1 (5 bases). V lost 1 base, J lost 1 base, and 8 bases lay in between. The CDR3 totals 14 residues. Germline V gene data show CDR1 as SGHRS and CDR2 as YFSETQ. As DNA, the CDR3 is TGCGCCAGCAGCTTGCAGGGAAGGAACACTGAAGCTTTCTTT. Encoded protein: CASSLQGRNTEAFF.

This chain joins TRBV9 and TRBJ1-1; no clear D gene. V shed 5 bases and J shed 3 bases, with 11 bases lying between them. The CDR3 covers 13 residues. Germline V gene data show CDR1 as SGDLS and CDR2 as YYNGEE. DNA for the CDR3: TGTGCCAGCAGTAACCAGCTGGACACTGAAGCTTTCTTT. Translating gives CASSNQLDTEAFF.

The chain uses TRBV5-1 and TRBJ1-5, with a weak D call TRBD1 (6 bases). The V and J ends lost 4 bases and 3 bases respectively, with 11 bases between them. CDR3 size: 14 residues. Germline V lookup: CDR1 SGHRS, CDR2 YFSETQ. CDR3 region: CASSPAGDNQPQHF. The CDR3 DNA is TGCGCCAGCAGCCCGGCAGGGGACAATCAGCCCCAGCATTTT.

This clonotype was seen ten or more times. The genes are TRBV19 and TRBJ2-7; D is perhaps TRBD1 (5 bases). Germline V CDR1 and CDR2: LNHDA, SQIVND (reference sequence). V lost 3 bases, J lost 5 bases, and 20 bases lay in between. CDR3 size: 16 residues. CDR3 bases: TGTGCCAGTAGTATGCCCCCCCGGGCAGGGCAGGACGAGCAGTACTTC. This codes for CASSMPPRAGQDEQYF.

The sample holds many counts of this clonotype. V is TRBV25-1 and J is TRBJ1-2, with 8 bases fitting TRBD1. V dropped 6 bases and J dropped 4; count of bases not matched to a gene: 7. Germline CDR1 is MGHDK and CDR2 is SYGVNS. This CDR3 has 14 amino acids. CDR3 in amino acids: CASRPLGQGYGYTF. The CDR3 DNA sequence: TGTGCCAGCAGACCTCTCGGACAGGGCTATGGCTACACCTTC.

This clonotype was recorded many times. This chain joins TRBV20-1 and TRBJ2-2, with a weak D call TRBD1 (6 bases). Germline loops: CDR1 DFQATT, CDR2 SNEGSKA (reference sequence). V was cut by 3 bases and J by 4 bases, with 12 bases left in between. The CDR3 extends over 14 amino acids. CDR3 in amino acids: CSASSQGRTGELFF. The CDR3 DNA sequence: TGCAGTGCTAGTTCACAGGGTCGCACCGGGGAGCTGTTTTTT.

J is TRBJ2-6 and V is TRBV20-1; the match to TRBD2 covers 13 bases. Per germline, CDR1 DFQATT and CDR2 SNEGSKA (reference sequence). The CDR3 is 15 residues long. The J segment lost 4 bases and the V segment lost 6 bases, leaving 3 bases of the junction unmatched. The CDR3 loop reads CSATSGGAGANVLTF. The CDR3 coding sequence is TGCAGTGCCACTAGCGGGGGGGCCGGGGCCAACGTCCTGACTTTC.

This chain uses TRBV10-3 with TRBJ1-2; D is perhaps TRBD1 (5 bases). Germline CDR1 reads ENHRY; CDR2 reads SYGVKD. Trimming shortened V by 2 bases and J by 7 bases, and 11 bases separated the two germline ends. The CDR3 runs to 13 residues. CDR3 sequence: CAISERGASGYTF. CDR3 nucleotide sequence: TGTGCCATCAGTGAGAGAGGGGCTTCTGGCTACACCTTC.

Ten or more counts support this clonotype. V gene TRBV7-2 combines with J gene TRBJ1-6, with 9 nucleotides matching TRBD1. The CDR3 has 15 residues. The germline V gene encodes CDR1 SGHTA and CDR2 FQGNSA. The junction had 5 bases not matched to a gene; V was cut back by 1 base and J by 10 bases. The CDR3 DNA sequence: TGTGCCAGCAGCTTAGATACAGGGGGCCTGTCACCCCTCCACTTT. Translation: CASSLDTGGLSPLHF. Based on the CDR3 plus reference TRBV7-2 and TRBJ1-6, the full variable domain is GAGVSQSPSNKVTEKGKDVELRCDPISGHTALYWYRQSLGQGLEFLIYFQGNSAPDKSGLPSDRFSAERTGGSVSTLTIQRTQQEDSAVYLCASSLDTGGLSPLHFGNGTRLTVT.

The rearrangement joins TRBV29-1 to TRBJ1-6, with a tentative D call TRBD1 (5 bases). V was shortened by 8 bases and J by 6 bases, with 11 bases between the two germline ends. The V gene's germline CDR1 is SQVTM and CDR2 ANQGSEA. The CDR3 spans 12 residues. The CDR3 DNA reads as TGCAGCTTAGGGGTGCGTAATTCACCCCTCCACTTT. Translation gives CSLGVRNSPLHF.

This clonotype was picked up many times. The V and J genes are TRBV2 and TRBJ1-6; D gene uncertain. The CDR3 loop spans 11 amino acids. CDR1 and CDR2 from the germline V gene are SNHLY and FYNNEI. Trimming shortened V by 5 bases and J by 16 bases, and 12 bases separated the two germline ends. CDR3 protein: CASSPYEGLHF. CDR3 bases: TGTGCCAGCAGTCCGTATGAGGGTCTCCACTTT. The whole variable domain, remainder taken from reference TRBV2 and TRBJ1-6, is EPEVTQTPSHQVTQMGQEVILRCVPISNHLYFYWYRQILGQKVEFLVSFYNNEISEKSEIFDDQFSVERPDGSNFTLKIRSTKLEDSAMYFCASSPYEGLHFGNGTRLTVT.

In its sample, this clonotype was seen many times. V is TRBV20-1 and J is TRBJ1-2, with D uncertain. The CDR3 totals 12 residues. Germline loops: CDR1 DFQATT, CDR2 SNEGSKA (reference sequence). Between the trimmed V and J ends, which lost 7 bases and 2 bases, there was a span of 11 bases. The DNA for the CDR3 is TGCAGTGTAGAGCAGGTCAACTATGGCTACACCTTC. Its protein is CSVEQVNYGYTF.